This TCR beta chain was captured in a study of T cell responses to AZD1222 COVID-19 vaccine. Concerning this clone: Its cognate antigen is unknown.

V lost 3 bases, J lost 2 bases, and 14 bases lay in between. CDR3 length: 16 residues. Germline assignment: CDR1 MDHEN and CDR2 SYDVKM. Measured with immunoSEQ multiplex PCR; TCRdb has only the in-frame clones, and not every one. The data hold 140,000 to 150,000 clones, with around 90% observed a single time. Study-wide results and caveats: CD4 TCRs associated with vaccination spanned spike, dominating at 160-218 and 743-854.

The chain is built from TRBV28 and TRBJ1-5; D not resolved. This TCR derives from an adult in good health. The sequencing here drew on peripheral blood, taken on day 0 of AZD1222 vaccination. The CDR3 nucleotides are TGTGCCAGCAGTTTTGAGCCGCTTCAGGGCAATCAGCCCCAGCATTTT. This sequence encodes CASSFEPLQGNQPQHF.